This T cell receptor (beta chain) was sequenced during a study of cytomegalovirus exposure and HLA in healthy donors. Study-wide background: The same platform was used for the 120 validation repertoires and the 600 to 700 first-cohort repertoires, a later analysis reported. Study-level points and caveats: In the 120 or so validation repertoires, roughly 94% of cluster scores exceeded 0, per a later analysis.

Regarding this clone: Its specificity is unknown.

Germline CDR1 SGDLS, CDR2 YYNGEE. The V segment lost 6 bases and the J segment 4 bases; nucleotides outside the gene matches: 9. The CDR3 has 15 amino acids. Generated by immunoSEQ multiplex PCR, the TCRdb table keeps only in-frame clones and is missing some. The table has roughly 250,000 clones, approximately 84% seen once. The rearrangement links TRBV9 to TRBJ2-1; 8 nucleotides line up with TRBD1. The sequenced material came from PBMCs. The TCR comes from a woman aged 25 to 45 in good health and CMV-seropositive. CDR3 in amino acids: CASTSRQGSYNEQFF. The DNA for the CDR3 is TGTGCCAGCACTTCAAGACAGGGGTCATACAATGAGCAGTTCTTC.